Each of the 31 T cell receptor beta chains below was sequenced from the same sample in a study of beta chain features in type 1 diabetes. The sequenced template was cDNA made from the entire isolated RNA. Clones were read by immunoSEQ multiplex PCR, and TCRdb kept only the in-frame ones, dropping some. The sample lists 110,000 to 150,000 clones, about 9.7% seen once, with 0.55% to 0.75% in the top ten. The sample was central memory CD4+ T cells from blood. The receptors derive from a woman between 40 and 50 years old in good health.

In its sample, this clone was seen a few times. The chain uses TRBV11-2 and TRBJ1-6; 9 positions agree with TRBD1. Germline-derived CDR1 and CDR2 are SGHAT and FQNNGV. J lost 7 bases, V lost 4 bases, and 5 bases had no gene match. There are 15 residues in the CDR3. The CDR3 spells CASSSQGALNSPLHF. The DNA for the CDR3 is TGTGCCAGCAGCTCACAGGGGGCGCTGAATTCACCCCTCCACTTT.

The V and J genes are TRBV18 and TRBJ2-2; 7 nucleotides agree with TRBD2. This CDR3 comprises 15 residues. Germline V lookup: CDR1 KGHSH, CDR2 LQKENI. The J segment lost 4 bases and the V segment lost 5 bases, leaving 7 bases of the junction unmatched. The CDR3 region is CASSSGTTLTGELFF. Here the CDR3 DNA reads TGTGCCAGCTCATCCGGGACTACTCTCACCGGGGAGCTGTTTTTT.

CDR3 loop: CASSRDRGGEQYF. The DNA of the CDR3 is TGTGCCAGCAGCCGGGACAGGGGCGGCGAGCAGTACTTC. The genes are TRBV7-7 and TRBJ2-7; TRBD1 aligns across 10 bases. Germline V CDR1 and CDR2: SSHAT, FNYEAQ (reference sequence). V dropped 5 bases and J dropped 6; count of bases not matched to a gene: 4. The CDR3 covers 13 residues.

This rearrangement joins TRBV5-1 to TRBJ2-7, with TRBD2 as a possible D gene (6 bases). Germline V gene data show CDR1 as SGHRS and CDR2 as YFSETQ. Between the trimmed V and J ends, which lost 5 bases and 3 bases, there was a span of 15 bases. The CDR3 covers 14 residues. CDR3 region: CASRSTVGGYEQYF. CDR3 nucleotides: TGCGCCAGCAGGTCGACGGTGGGGGGCTACGAGCAGTACTTC.

The V gene is TRBV5-1, the J gene TRBJ2-3; 9 bases map to TRBD2. Per germline, CDR1 SGHRS and CDR2 YFSETQ. The CDR3 has 16 amino acids. Trimming removed 0 bases from V and 2 bases from J; junction bases left unmatched: 4. Written as DNA, the CDR3 is TGCGCCAGCAGCTTGGTTGCGGGGGGGTTCACAGATACGCAGTATTTT. It specifies CASSLVAGGFTDTQYF.

This clone has just a few counts. This chain links TRBV23-1 with TRBJ1-5; maybe TRBD1 (5 bases). TRBV23-1 is reported as an ORF; its role is uncertain. This CDR3 is built from 15 residues. Trimming removed 8 bases at V and 5 bases at J, with 19 bases between. The CDR3 protein is CASSPGLPRHQPQHF. CDR3 nucleotides: TGCGCCAGCTCGCCGGGACTTCCCCGACATCAGCCCCAGCATTTT.

The CDR3 here is CASTIEAGNYGYTF. The DNA of the CDR3 is TGTGCCAGCACGATCGAGGCTGGGAACTATGGCTACACCTTC. This chain uses TRBV2 with TRBJ1-2; unclear D gene. The V end lost 7 bases, the J end lost 2 bases, and 14 bases lay between the germline ends. CDR3 length: 14 amino acids. Germline V gives CDR1 SNHLY, CDR2 FYNNEI.

This clone was detected only a few times. The CDR3 protein is CASSLDLAGYLNEQFF. The CDR3 DNA follows: TGTGCCAGCAGCTTGGACCTAGCGGGGTACCTCAATGAGCAGTTCTTC. This chain joins TRBV5-4 and TRBJ2-1; 9 bases map to TRBD2. Losses at the gene ends were 0 bases for V and 6 bases for J; bases not matched to a gene: 7. CDR1 is SGHNT, CDR2 YYREEE, per germline (reference sequence). The CDR3 sequence is 16 residues long.

The chain couples TRBV7-2 to TRBJ2-7, with 10 positions matching TRBD1. Germline assignment: CDR1 SGHTA and CDR2 FQGNSA. Trimming took 5 bases from V and 6 from J; bases not matched to a gene: 4. CDR3 length: 13 residues. Here the CDR3 reads CASSNRDRGEQYF. The CDR3 coding sequence is TGTGCCAGCAGCAACCGGGACAGGGGCGAGCAGTACTTC. The full variable domain, with the rest looked up from reference TRBV7-2 and TRBJ2-7, is GAGVSQSPSNKVTEKGKDVELRCDPISGHTALYWYRQSLGQGLEFLIYFQGNSAPDKSGLPSDRFSAERTGGSVSTLTIQRTQQEDSAVYLCASSNRDRGEQYFGPGTRLTVT.

This clone came up a few times. This chain connects TRBV13 to TRBJ2-7, with a possible D match to TRBD1 (6 bases). Trimming took 0 bases from V and 3 from J, leaving 12 bases between them. Germline V CDR1 and CDR2: PRHDT, FYEKMQ (reference sequence). This CDR3 is built from 15 residues. CDR3 DNA: TGTGCCAGCAGCTTAGGCCGCAGGGGTGTCTACGAGCAGTACTTC. Its protein is CASSLGRRGVYEQYF.

The chain combines TRBV5-1 with TRBJ1-2; tentatively, D is TRBD1 (6 bases). There are 13 residues in the CDR3. The ends were cut back, 0 bases at V and 3 bases at J, with 6 bases in the middle. Germline assignment: CDR1 SGHRS and CDR2 YFSETQ. This CDR3 reads CASSLDRDYGYTF. The CDR3 nucleotides read TGCGCCAGCAGCTTGGACAGGGACTATGGCTACACCTTC.

This clone was observed a few times. This chain links TRBV19 with TRBJ1-6, with D hard to call. In germline, CDR1 is LNHDA, CDR2 SQIVND (reference sequence). The V and J ends lost 8 bases and 0 bases respectively, with 8 bases between them. CDR3 length: 14 amino acids. This CDR3 reads CASLGSSYNSPLHF. CDR3 sequence (DNA): TGTGCCAGTTTGGGGAGCTCCTATAATTCACCCCTCCACTTT.

There are a few counts of this clone. The gene calls are TRBV4-2 and TRBJ2-1, with 8 bases lining up with TRBD1. V lost 4 bases to trimming and J lost 6 bases; unmatched junction nucleotides: 11. Germline V gene data show CDR1 as LGHNA and CDR2 as YNFKEQ. The CDR3 loop spans 16 amino acids. The CDR3: CASSRVSGGAGNEQFF. The CDR3 DNA is TGTGCCAGCAGCCGAGTATCAGGGGGCGCGGGCAATGAGCAGTTCTTC.

This clone was seen a few times. The rearrangement joins TRBV6-6 to TRBJ2-5, with TRBD2 matching 10 bases. V was pared by 2 bases and J by 4 bases, with 7 bases of the junction left unmatched. The length of the CDR3 is 16 residues. Germline CDR1 is MNHNY and CDR2 is SVGAGI (reference sequence). The CDR3: CASSYKASGGRETQYF. DNA of the CDR3: TGTGCCAGCAGTTACAAGGCTAGCGGGGGTCGAGAGACCCAGTACTTC.

This clone was counted only a few times. The V call is TRBV2, the J call TRBJ1-1; no clear D gene. The V gene lost 4 bases and the J gene lost 11 bases, with 17 bases spanning the gap. This CDR3 comprises 13 residues. Germline CDR1 is SNHLY and CDR2 is FYNNEI. CDR3 coding DNA: TGTGCCAGCAGTGCCGTGGGCGAAGCCCGGGCTTTCTTT. Amino acid sequence: CASSAVGEARAFF.

This clone was counted only a few times. The chain combines TRBV29-1 with TRBJ2-5; 9 bases fit TRBD1. Germline V gives CDR1 SQVTM, CDR2 ANQGSEA. J gave up 1 base and V 6 bases, and 3 bases lay outside the gene matches. The CDR3 is made up of 13 amino acids. CDR3 DNA sequence: TGCAGCGTGTTGGGACAGGGCCAAGAGACCCAGTACTTC. Amino acids: CSVLGQGQETQYF.

This chain uses TRBV5-4 with TRBJ1-2, with 11 bases that match TRBD1. This CDR3 region has 15 residues. V lost 3 bases to trimming and J lost 8 bases; unmatched junction nucleotides: 9. Germline assignment: CDR1 SGHNT and CDR2 YYREEE (reference sequence). Here the CDR3 DNA reads TGTGCCAGCAGCTCACCGGACAGGGGGCCCCGGGGCTACACCTTC. Translating gives CASSSPDRGPRGYTF.

The chain has TRBV10-3 and TRBJ2-1; the match to TRBD2 covers 15 bases. V shed 4 bases and J 8 bases; nucleotides not matched to a gene: 15. CDR1 is ENHRY and CDR2 is SYGVKD in the germline V gene. The CDR3 sequence is 19 residues long. The CDR3 DNA is TGTGCCATCAGTGGCGGTGGGACTAGCGGGGGGACCGGAAGGGATGAGCAGTTCTTC. It yields the protein CAISGGGTSGGTGRDEQFF.

The chain links TRBV29-1 to TRBJ2-7; TRBD1 agrees at 10 bases. The germline CDR1 and CDR2 sequences are SQVTM and ANQGSEA. J gave up 4 bases and V 7 bases, and 10 bases lay outside the gene matches. The CDR3 contains 14 residues. In DNA form, the CDR3 reads TGCAGCGCCAAGGAAGGGACAGGGGCGTACGAGCAGTACTTC. Protein: CSAKEGTGAYEQYF.

Ten or more counts support this clone. The chain has TRBV4-1 and TRBJ2-1; 8 positions agree with TRBD2. With 4 bases clipped from V and 6 bases from J, the junction kept 5 bases outside the gene matches. The CDR3 loop spans 14 amino acids. Germline CDR1 reads MGHRA; CDR2 reads YSYEKL. The CDR3 loop reads CASSPGTRSNEQFF. The CDR3 DNA sequence: TGCGCCAGCAGCCCCGGGACTAGAAGCAATGAGCAGTTCTTC.

The chain joins TRBV5-1 to TRBJ1-2; D perhaps matches TRBD1 (6 bases). The CDR3 has 14 amino acids. V was cut by 4 bases and J by 7 bases, with 17 bases left in between. In germline, CDR1 is SGHRS, CDR2 YFSETQ. CDR3 nucleotides: TGCGCCAGCAGCCCCGGCGGGGGCGGTGGTGGCTACACCTTC. It codes for CASSPGGGGGGYTF.

The J gene is TRBJ2-3, the V gene TRBV4-3; TRBD1 matches at 8 bases. Germline values: CDR1 LGHNA, CDR2 YSLEER. V lost 0 bases and J lost 2; bases outside the gene matches: 4. CDR3 length: 16 amino acids. The CDR3 coding sequence is TGCGCCAGCAGCCAAGAAGGGACAGGACACACAGATACGCAGTATTTT. Translating it yields CASSQEGTGHTDTQYF.

This chain joins TRBV6-6 and TRBJ2-7, with 9 bases aligning to TRBD1. The germline gives CDR1 MNHNY, CDR2 SVGAGI (reference sequence). This CDR3 has 14 residues. V gave up 6 bases and J gave up 7 bases; unmatched junction bases: 10. The DNA of the CDR3 is TGTGCCAGCAGCACCGGACAGGGGACGGGTGAGCAGTACTTC. Translated: CASSTGQGTGEQYF.

The CDR3 DNA is TGTGCCAGCAGCGAAGACAACCACCTCAGCGAGACCCAGTACTTC. Its translation is CASSEDNHLSETQYF. The rearrangement joins TRBV7-8 to TRBJ2-5; D is unresolved. Germline values: CDR1 SGHVS, CDR2 FQNEAQ. V was cut by 5 bases and J by 5 bases, with 18 bases left in between. This CDR3 region has 15 residues.

The chain has TRBV19 and TRBJ2-7, with 7 bases matching TRBD1. The germline gives CDR1 LNHDA, CDR2 SQIVND (reference sequence). This CDR3 spans 14 amino acids. The V segment lost 3 bases and the J segment 2 bases; nucleotides outside the gene matches: 4. The CDR3 loop is CASSIEGAPYEQYF. The DNA of the CDR3 is TGTGCCAGTAGTATCGAGGGGGCGCCCTACGAGCAGTACTTC.

This clone was observed many times. The V gene is TRBV7-2, the J gene TRBJ2-2, with D possibly matching TRBD1 (6 bases). The CDR3 length is 14 residues. V was trimmed by 5 bases and J by 1 base, leaving 8 bases between them. The V gene's germline CDR1 is SGHTA and CDR2 FQGNSA. In DNA form, the CDR3 reads TGTGCCAGCAGCACGGGACAGAACACCGGGGAGCTGTTTTTT. It specifies CASSTGQNTGELFF.

The chain uses TRBV4-2 and TRBJ1-2, with D possibly TRBD1 on 6 matching bases. CDR3 size: 17 residues. The ends were cut back, 0 bases at V and 5 bases at J, with 19 bases in the middle. Germline CDR1 and CDR2: LGHNA and YNFKEQ. The CDR3 region has the DNA TGTGCCAGCAGCCAAGACGGAGGTCGAGGGGGGGGATATGGCTACACCTTC. As protein: CASSQDGGRGGGYGYTF.

CDR3 DNA sequence: TGTGCCAGCAGTGAAGCGGGGCGCAGCTCCTACGAGCAGTACTTC. It encodes CASSEAGRSSYEQYF. The gene calls are TRBV2 and TRBJ2-7, with D possibly matching TRBD1 (5 bases). Trimming removed 0 bases at V and 0 bases at J, with 9 bases between. This CDR3 spans 15 amino acids. Germline CDR1 and CDR2: SNHLY and FYNNEI.

The V and J genes are TRBV6-5 and TRBJ1-3; 7 positions match TRBD1. Germline CDR1 is MNHEY and CDR2 is SVGAGI. Trimming took 5 bases from V and 2 from J; bases not matched to a gene: 6. The CDR3 loop spans 15 amino acids. CDR3 in DNA: TGTGCCAGCAGTCCAACAGGGGAGGCTGGAAACACCATATATTTT. It specifies CASSPTGEAGNTIYF.

The chain carries TRBV5-1 and TRBJ2-2; 8 bases align to TRBD2. Germline V lookup: CDR1 SGHRS, CDR2 YFSETQ. CDR3 length: 15 amino acids. V trimming: 4 bases; J trimming: 4 bases; junction bases outside the gene matches: 6. The CDR3: CASSPREGRTGELFF. The CDR3 DNA reads as TGCGCCAGCAGCCCCCGGGAGGGGCGCACCGGGGAGCTGTTTTTT.

The rearrangement uses TRBV19 and TRBJ2-2; 8 bases agree with TRBD2. There are 14 residues in the CDR3. V lost 9 bases to trimming and J lost 4 bases; unmatched junction nucleotides: 7. CDR1 LNHDA and CDR2 SQIVND come from the germline V gene (reference sequence). The CDR3 DNA sequence: TGTGCCAGCCGCGGGGCGGGGGGCACCGGGGAGCTGTTTTTT. The encoded protein is CASRGAGGTGELFF.